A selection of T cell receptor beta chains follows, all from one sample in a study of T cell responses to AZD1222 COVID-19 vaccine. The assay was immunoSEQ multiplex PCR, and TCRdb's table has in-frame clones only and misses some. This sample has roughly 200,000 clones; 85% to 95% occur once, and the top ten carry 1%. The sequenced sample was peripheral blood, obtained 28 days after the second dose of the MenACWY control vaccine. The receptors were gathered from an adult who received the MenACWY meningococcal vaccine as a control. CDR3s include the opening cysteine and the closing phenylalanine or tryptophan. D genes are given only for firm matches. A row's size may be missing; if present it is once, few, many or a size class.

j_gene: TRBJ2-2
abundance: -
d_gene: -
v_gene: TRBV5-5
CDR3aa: CASITLPAATGELFF
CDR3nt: TGTGCCAGCATCACCCTCCCCGCGGCCACCGGGGAGCTGTTTTTT

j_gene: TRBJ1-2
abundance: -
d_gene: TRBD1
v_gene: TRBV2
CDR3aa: CAREGQARGYTF
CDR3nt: TGTGCCAGGGAAGGACAGGCCCGTGGCTACACCTTC

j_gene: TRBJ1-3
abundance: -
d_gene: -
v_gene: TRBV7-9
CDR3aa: CASSLVGSSGNTIYF
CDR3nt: TGTGCCAGCAGCTTAGTCGGGAGCTCTGGAAACACCATATATTTT

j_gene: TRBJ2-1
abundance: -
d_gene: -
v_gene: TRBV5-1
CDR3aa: CASSFGALPDNEQFF
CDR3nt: TGCGCCAGCAGCTTCGGGGCCCTCCCTGACAATGAGCAGTTCTTC

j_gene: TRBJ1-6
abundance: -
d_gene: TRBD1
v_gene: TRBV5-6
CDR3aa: CASIKDRFNSPLHF
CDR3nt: TGTGCCAGCATCAAGGACAGGTTCAATTCACCCCTCCACTTT

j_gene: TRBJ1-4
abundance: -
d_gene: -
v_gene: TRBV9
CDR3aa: CASSVEGLVNEKLFF
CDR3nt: TGTGCCAGCAGCGTAGAGGGACTCGTTAATGAAAAACTGTTTTTT

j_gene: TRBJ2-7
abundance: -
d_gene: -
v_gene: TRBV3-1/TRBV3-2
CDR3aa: CASSRNNQGPYEQYF
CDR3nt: TGTGCCAGCAGCCGGAATAATCAGGGGCCCTACGAGCAGTACTTC

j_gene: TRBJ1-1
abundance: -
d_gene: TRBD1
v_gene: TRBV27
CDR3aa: CASRRTGSNTEAFF
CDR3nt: TGTGCCAGCAGGAGGACAGGGTCAAACACTGAAGCTTTCTTT

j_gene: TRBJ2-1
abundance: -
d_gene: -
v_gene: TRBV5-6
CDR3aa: CASRRRGSYNEQFF
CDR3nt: TGTGCCAGCAGGAGACGTGGCTCCTACAATGAGCAGTTCTTC

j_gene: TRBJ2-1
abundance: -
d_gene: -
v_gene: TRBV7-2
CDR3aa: CASSPAAREPYNEQFF
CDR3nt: TGTGCCAGCAGCCCAGCGGCTAGAGAGCCCTACAATGAGCAGTTCTTC

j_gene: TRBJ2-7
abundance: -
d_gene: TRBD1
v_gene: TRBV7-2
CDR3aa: CASGTGANYEQYF
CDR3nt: TGTGCCAGCGGGACAGGGGCCAACTACGAGCAGTACTTC

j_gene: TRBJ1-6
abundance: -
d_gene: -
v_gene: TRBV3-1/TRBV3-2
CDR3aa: CASSPTGTRDSPLHF
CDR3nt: TGTGCCAGCAGCCCAACCGGGACTAGAGACTCACCCCTCCACTTT

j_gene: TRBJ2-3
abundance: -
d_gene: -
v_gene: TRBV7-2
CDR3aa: CASSFIGTADTQYF
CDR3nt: TGTGCCAGCAGCTTTATCGGGACTGCAGATACGCAGTATTTT

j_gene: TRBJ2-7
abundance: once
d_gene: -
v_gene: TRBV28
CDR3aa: CASLGRNLGEQYF
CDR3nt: TGTGCCAGCCTGGGACGGAACCTAGGGGAGCAGTACTTC

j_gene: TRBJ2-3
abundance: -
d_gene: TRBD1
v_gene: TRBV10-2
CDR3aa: CASSESKWGQGARRDTQYF
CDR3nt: TGCGCCAGCAGTGAGTCGAAGTGGGGCCAGGGGGCCAGGCGGGATACGCAGTATTTT

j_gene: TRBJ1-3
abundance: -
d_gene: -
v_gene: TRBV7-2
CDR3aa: CASSLAIGGTGNTIYF
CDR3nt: TGTGCCAGCAGCTTAGCGATTGGGGGTACTGGAAACACCATATATTTT

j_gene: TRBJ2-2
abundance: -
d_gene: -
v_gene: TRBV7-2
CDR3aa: CASSLTSGELFF
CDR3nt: TGTGCCAGCAGCTTAACGTCCGGGGAGCTGTTTTTT

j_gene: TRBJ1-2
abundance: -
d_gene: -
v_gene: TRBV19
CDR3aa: CASSIGPGGYTF
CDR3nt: TGTGCCAGTAGTATAGGGCCTGGGGGCTACACCTTC

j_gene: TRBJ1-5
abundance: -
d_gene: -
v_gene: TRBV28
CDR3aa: CASSLIQVVQPQHF
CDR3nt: TGTGCCAGCAGTTTGATACAGGTGGTTCAGCCCCAGCATTTT

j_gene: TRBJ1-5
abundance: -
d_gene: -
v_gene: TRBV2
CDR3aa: CASRKFEQGRNQPQHF
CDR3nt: TGTGCCAGCAGGAAATTTGAACAGGGCCGCAATCAGCCCCAGCATTTT

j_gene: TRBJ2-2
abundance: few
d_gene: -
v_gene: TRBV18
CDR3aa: CATKGRGAATGELFF
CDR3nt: TGTGCCACCAAGGGAAGGGGGGCCGCCACCGGGGAGCTGTTTTTT

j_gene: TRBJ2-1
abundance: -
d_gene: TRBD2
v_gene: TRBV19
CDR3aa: CASSQTSGVISYNEQFF
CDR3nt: TGTGCCAGTAGTCAGACTAGCGGGGTAATCTCCTACAATGAGCAGTTCTTC

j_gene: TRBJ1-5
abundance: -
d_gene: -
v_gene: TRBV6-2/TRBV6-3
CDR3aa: CASSYSISAGWFNQPQHF
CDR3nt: TGTGCCAGCAGTTACTCAATATCGGCAGGATGGTTCAATCAGCCCCAGCATTTT

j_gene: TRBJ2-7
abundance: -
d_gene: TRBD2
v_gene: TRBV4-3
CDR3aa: CASSQASGGQYEQYF
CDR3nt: TGCGCCAGCAGCCAAGCGTCGGGGGGTCAGTACGAGCAGTACTTC

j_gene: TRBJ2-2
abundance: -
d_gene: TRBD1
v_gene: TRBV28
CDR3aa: CASSSGGAGTGELFF
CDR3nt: TGTGCCAGCAGTTCAGGGGGCGCGGGCACCGGGGAGCTGTTTTTT

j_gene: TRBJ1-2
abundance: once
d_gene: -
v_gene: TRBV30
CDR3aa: CAWSAGAGYTF
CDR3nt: TGTGCCTGGAGTGCGGGGGCTGGCTACACCTTC

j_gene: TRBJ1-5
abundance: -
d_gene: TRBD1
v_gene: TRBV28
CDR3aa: CASSRQGRANQPQHF
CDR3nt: TGTGCCAGCAGTCGACAGGGGAGGGCCAATCAGCCCCAGCATTTT

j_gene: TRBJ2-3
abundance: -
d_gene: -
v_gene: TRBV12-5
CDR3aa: CASGTGLSTDTQYF
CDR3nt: TGTGCTAGTGGTACAGGACTGAGCACAGATACGCAGTATTTT

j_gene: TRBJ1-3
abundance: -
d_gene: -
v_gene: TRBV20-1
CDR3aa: CSASGGARSGNTIYF
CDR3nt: TGCAGTGCTAGTGGGGGAGCCCGCTCTGGAAACACCATATATTTT

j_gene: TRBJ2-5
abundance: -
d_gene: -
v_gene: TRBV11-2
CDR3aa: CASSFQQWETQYF
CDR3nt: TGTGCCAGCAGCTTCCAACAGTGGGAGACCCAGTACTTC

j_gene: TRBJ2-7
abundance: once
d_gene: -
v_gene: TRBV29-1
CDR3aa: CSAVGASSYEQYF
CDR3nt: TGCAGCGCTGTCGGAGCTAGCTCCTACGAGCAGTACTTC

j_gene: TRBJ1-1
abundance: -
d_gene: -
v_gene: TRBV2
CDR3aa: CASIPNGMNTEAFF
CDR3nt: TGTGCCAGCATTCCTAATGGTATGAACACTGAAGCTTTCTTT

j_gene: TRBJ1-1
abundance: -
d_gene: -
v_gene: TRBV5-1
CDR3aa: CASSVRRDTEAFF
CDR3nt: TGCGCCAGCAGCGTGAGACGGGACACAGAAGCTTTCTTT

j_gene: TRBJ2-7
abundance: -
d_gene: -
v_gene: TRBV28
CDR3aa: CASSQEPPLTYEQYF
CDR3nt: TGTGCCAGCAGTCAGGAGCCCCCTCTTACCTACGAGCAGTACTTC

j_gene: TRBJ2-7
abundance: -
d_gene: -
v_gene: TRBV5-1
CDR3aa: CASSPEGYEQYF
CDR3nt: TGCGCCAGCAGTCCAGAGGGCTACGAGCAGTACTTC

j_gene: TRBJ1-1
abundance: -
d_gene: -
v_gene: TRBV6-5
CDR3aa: CASSYSGGRMNTEAFF
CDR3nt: TGTGCCAGCAGTTACTCAGGGGGGAGGATGAACACTGAAGCTTTCTTT

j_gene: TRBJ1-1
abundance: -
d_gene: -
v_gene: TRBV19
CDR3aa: CASRRRDTEAFF
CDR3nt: TGTGCCAGTAGGAGACGGGACACTGAAGCTTTCTTT

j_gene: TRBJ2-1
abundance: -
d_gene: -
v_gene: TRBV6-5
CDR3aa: CASSEGLYNEQFF
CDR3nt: TGTGCCAGCAGCGAGGGACTCTACAATGAGCAGTTCTTC

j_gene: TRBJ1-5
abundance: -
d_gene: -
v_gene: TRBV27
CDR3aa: CASSGGGNQPQHF
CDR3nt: TGTGCCAGCAGCGGGGGGGGCAATCAGCCCCAGCATTTT

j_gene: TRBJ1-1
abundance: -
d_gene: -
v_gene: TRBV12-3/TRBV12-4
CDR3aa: CASSLKIETEAFF
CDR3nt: TGTGCCAGCAGTTTAAAGATAGAAACTGAAGCTTTCTTT

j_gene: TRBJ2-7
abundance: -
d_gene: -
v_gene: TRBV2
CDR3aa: CASRSGTTPGEQYF
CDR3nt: TGTGCCAGCAGATCCGGGACAACCCCTGGTGAGCAGTACTTC

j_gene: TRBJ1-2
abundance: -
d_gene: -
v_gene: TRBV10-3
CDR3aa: CAISERNRDGYTF
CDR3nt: TGTGCCATCAGTGAGAGAAACAGGGACGGCTACACCTTC

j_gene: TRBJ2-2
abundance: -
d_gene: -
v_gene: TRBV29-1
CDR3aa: CSVEVELGGELFF
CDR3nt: TGCAGCGTTGAGGTCGAATTGGGCGGGGAGCTGTTTTTT

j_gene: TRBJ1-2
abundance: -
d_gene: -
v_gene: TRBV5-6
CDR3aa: CASSPLGRNYGYTF
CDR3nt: TGTGCCAGCAGCCCCCTGGGACGGAACTATGGCTACACCTTC

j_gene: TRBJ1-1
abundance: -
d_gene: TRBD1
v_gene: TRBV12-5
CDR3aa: CASGLVPGQGLGTEAFF
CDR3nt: TGTGCTAGTGGTTTGGTCCCGGGACAGGGATTGGGGACTGAAGCTTTCTTT

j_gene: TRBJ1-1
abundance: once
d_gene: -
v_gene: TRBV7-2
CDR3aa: CASRSATEAFF
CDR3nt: TGTGCCAGCAGATCAGCAACTGAAGCTTTCTTT